These 5 T cell receptor beta chains share one sample of origin, sequenced in a study of regulatory T cells in long-lasting Graves disease. Arm-PCR of CDR3 regions and iRepertoire HTBI primers were used to build TCR beta libraries. TCRdb re-derived calls from the multiplex PCR reads in MiXCR, one entry per CDR3 protein. The table shows roughly 520,000 distinct CDR3 sequences, with around 12% occurring only once. Time point in this sample: newly diagnosed GD, antithyroid drugs for less than 3 months. From RNA extracted from PBMCs, the TCR library was made. These data were also reused for a study on T cells in Graves' hyperthyroidism and ophthalmopathy.

The starting material was peripheral blood mononuclear cells (PBMCs), obtained at new diagnosis, from a patient treated with antithyroid drugs. The receptor set was obtained from a woman younger than 45 with Graves disease.

At least ten counts were recorded for this clonotype. The J gene is TRBJ2-1, the V gene TRBV4-1, with 9 bases identical to TRBD2. Germline V gene data show CDR1 as MGHRA and CDR2 as YSYEKL. The ends lost 1 base at V and 6 bases at J; junction bases unmatched: 4. The CDR3 length is 15 residues. The CDR3 protein is CASSQVGTSRNEQFF. The CDR3, as DNA: TGCGCCAGCAGCCAAGTGGGGACTAGCCGCAATGAGCAGTTCTTC.

This chain links TRBV3-1 with TRBJ2-7; D gene unclear. Germline CDR1 and CDR2: LGHDT and YNNKEL (reference sequence). V gave up 5 bases and J gave up 5 bases, with 19 bases separating them. This CDR3 is built from 15 residues. CDR3 nucleotides: TGTGCCAGCAGCTTAATAATGGGCGTCCGAAACGAGCAGTACTTC. Translating it yields CASSLIMGVRNEQYF.

This clonotype was counted many times. The chain combines TRBV27 with TRBJ1-6, with 9 positions matching TRBD1. CDR1 is MNHEY and CDR2 is SMNVEV in the germline V gene (reference sequence). The CDR3 loop spans 15 amino acids. V lost 5 bases and J lost 8; bases outside the gene matches: 7. The CDR3 reads CASSTDRGADSPLHF. The CDR3 DNA reads as TGTGCCAGCAGTACGGACAGGGGCGCGGATTCACCCCTCCACTTT.

The CDR3 region has the DNA TGTGCCACCAGTGCTCCCCTAGGACAAGGGAAAGAAAAACTGTTTTTT. This encodes CATSAPLGQGKEKLFF. This chain uses TRBV24-1 with TRBJ1-4; weak D call: TRBD1 (5 bases). Per germline, CDR1 KGHDR and CDR2 SFDVKD. The germline V and J ends were trimmed by 5 bases and 8 bases, with 20 bases remaining between them. This CDR3 comprises 16 residues.

This clonotype was counted ten times or more. The chain is built from TRBV5-1 and TRBJ2-7, with 12 bases that match TRBD1. The V segment lost 4 bases and the J segment 5 bases; nucleotides outside the gene matches: 10. The CDR3 has 16 residues. Germline V gene data show CDR1 as SGHRS and CDR2 as YFSETQ. The CDR3 here is CASSPKTGTGGHEQYF. The CDR3 nucleotides are TGCGCCAGCAGCCCAAAAACCGGGACAGGGGGCCACGAGCAGTACTTC.